This is a list of T cell receptor beta chains from one sample in a study of Graves' ophthalmopathy and Graves' hyperthyroidism. TCRdb recomputed calls from the multiplex PCR reads with MiXCR, one row per CDR3 protein. The table includes roughly 160,000 distinct CDR3 sequences, roughly two fifths detected once. Sequenced material: peripheral blood. These receptors were obtained from a middle-aged woman with Graves' ophthalmopathy. The CDR3 runs from the conserved cysteine through the conserved F or W. A D gene is named only where the DNA matches it firmly. The size of a clone is reported for some rows only, either as once, few or many, or as a class for expanded clones.

length	D	V	J	size	DNA	CDR3
14	-	TRBV2	TRBJ1-1	many	TGTGCCAGCAGGCTACTTTTACTGAACACTGAAGCTTTCTTT	CASRLLLLNTEAFF
15	-	TRBV5-4	TRBJ2-2	many	TGTGCCAGCAGCCGGGACTCCCAGAGTACCGGGGAGCTGTTTTTT	CASSRDSQSTGELFF
14	-	TRBV7-2	TRBJ2-7	-	TGTGCCAGCAGCTTAAAGTTTTTCTCCTACGAGCAGTACTTC	CASSLKFFSYEQYF
13	-	TRBV29-1	TRBJ2-7	-	TGCAGCGTCGGTGGACGGAATTACTACGAGCAGTACTTC	CSVGGRNYYEQYF
15	-	TRBV10-1	TRBJ2-5	many	TGCGCCAGCAGTGACCCTCTAAGAGGGCAAGAGACCCAGTACTTC	CASSDPLRGQETQYF
16	-	TRBV4-1	TRBJ1-2	many	TGCGCCAGCAGCCAAGCGTCGGCAGGCCTGAACTATGGCTACACCTTC	CASSQASAGLNYGYTF
14	-	TRBV9	TRBJ1-3	many	TGTGCCAGCAGCGCCATCCTGGACGGAAACACCATATATTTT	CASSAILDGNTIYF
16	TRBD1	TRBV6-5	TRBJ2-2	many	TGTGCCAGCAGTTACTCAGGGACAGGGGAGTCCGGGGAGCTGTTTTTT	CASSYSGTGESGELFF
16	TRBD1	TRBV28	TRBJ1-3	-	TGTGCCAGCAGTTCCCCCAGCGACAGGGTTGGAAACACCATATATTTT	CASSSPSDRVGNTIYF
13	-	TRBV14	TRBJ2-2	many	TGTGCCAGCAGCCAAGATACCACCGGGGAGCTGTTTTTT	CASSQDTTGELFF
15	TRBD1	TRBV6-5	TRBJ1-6	-	TGTGCCAGCAGTTACGACAGGGGGCAAGGATCACCCCTCCACTTT	CASSYDRGQGSPLHF
14	-	TRBV15	TRBJ2-7	-	TGTGCCACCAGCAGAAATACCGAGAGCTACGAGCAGTACTTC	CATSRNTESYEQYF
15	-	TRBV12-3/TRBV12-4	TRBJ2-7	-	TGTGCCAGCAGTTCATCGACAGGCCTCAAGGGCGAGCAGTACTTC	CASSSSTGLKGEQYF
14	TRBD1	TRBV4-1	TRBJ1-2	many	TGCGCCAGCAGCCGGGACAGGGCGAACTATGGCTACACCTTC	CASSRDRANYGYTF
11	-	TRBV30	TRBJ1-1	-	TGTGCCTGGAGCGTTTTCGCTGAAGCTTTCTTT	CAWSVFAEAFF
15	-	TRBV6-2/TRBV6-3	TRBJ1-5	few	TGTGCCAGCAGTTACGCCAGTCATAGCAATCAGCCCCAGCATTTT	CASSYASHSNQPQHF
16	-	TRBV4-2	TRBJ2-7	many	TGTGCCAGCAGCCAAGATAAAGGCGCTAGTTCCTCCGAGCAGTACTTC	CASSQDKGASSSEQYF
16	-	TRBV3-1	TRBJ1-1	-	TGTGCCAGCAGCCAAGGGGGTGACATTGTATGGACTGAAGCTTTCTTT	CASSQGGDIVWTEAFF
13	TRBD1	TRBV12-5	TRBJ1-1	many	TGTGCTAGTGCACAGGGGCCGAACACTGAAGCTTTCTTT	CASAQGPNTEAFF
15	TRBD2	TRBV28	TRBJ2-2	many	TGTGCCAGCAGTCCCGGGACTACGAACACCGGGGAGCTGTTTTTT	CASSPGTTNTGELFF
15	-	TRBV27	TRBJ1-2	many	TGTGCCAGCAGTTTAGCCGGGGGGCGCAATATTGGCTACACCTTC	CASSLAGGRNIGYTF
12	-	TRBV11-2	TRBJ2-5	-	TGTGCCAGCAGCCACGATGCGGAGACCCAGTACTTC	CASSHDAETQYF
14	-	TRBV12-3/TRBV12-4	TRBJ1-5	once	TGTGCCAGCAGTTACGGTGGGAGAACTCAGCCCCAGCATTTT	CASSYGGRTQPQHF
16	-	TRBV5-1	TRBJ2-7	many	TGCGCCAGCAGCTCGGGTCGGGCCCATTCGGCCTACGAGCAGTACTTC	CASSSGRAHSAYEQYF
15	-	TRBV6-5	TRBJ1-3	many	TGTGCCAGCAGTTACTCGGCGGGGTTTGGAAACACCATATATTTT	CASSYSAGFGNTIYF
14	-	TRBV28	TRBJ2-7	-	TGTGCCAGCAGTTTCCCGGCAGGGTTCCACGAGCAGTACTTC	CASSFPAGFHEQYF
16	-	TRBV6-1	TRBJ1-2	few	TGTGCCAGCACCGAACAGTACGACGCAGATAACTATGGCTACACCTTC	CASTEQYDADNYGYTF
20	-	TRBV11-3	TRBJ2-2	many	TGTGCCAGCAGCTTAGGGATTCCTAACCCCCCAACAGGGAACACCGGGGAGCTGTTTTTT	CASSLGIPNPPTGNTGELFF
16	-	TRBV6-1	TRBJ2-2	-	TGTGCCAGCAGCCCCCTCCGGGTCGCGAACACCGGGGAGCTGTTTTTT	CASSPLRVANTGELFF
15	-	TRBV6-1	TRBJ1-2	many	TGTGCCAGCAGTGAAGACAACCCACCCGCCTATGGCTACACCTTC	CASSEDNPPAYGYTF
14	-	TRBV6-1	TRBJ2-5	-	TGTGCCAGCAGGGCTACAGGGATGGGGGAGACCCAGTACTTC	CASRATGMGETQYF
14	-	TRBV6-1	TRBJ1-2	few	TGTGCCAGCGTATTCCGGGACGGGTCGAATGGCTACACCTTC	CASVFRDGSNGYTF
14	-	TRBV29-1	TRBJ2-5	few	TGCAGCGTTGATAGGGGCGACAACCAAGAGACCCAGTACTTC	CSVDRGDNQETQYF
14	-	TRBV12-3/TRBV12-4	TRBJ2-2	many	TGTGCCAGCAGTTTCGCAGCGAACACCGGGGAGCTGTTTTTT	CASSFAANTGELFF
17	-	TRBV19	TRBJ2-2	many	TGTGCCAGTAGTATTCCCTCTCCGGCGCCGAACACCGGGGAGCTGTTTTTT	CASSIPSPAPNTGELFF
15	-	TRBV12-3/TRBV12-4	TRBJ1-1	many	TGTGCCAGCAGTCTCATGGGGGGAGGGATCACTGAAGCTTTCTTT	CASSLMGGGITEAFF
14	-	TRBV12-3/TRBV12-4	TRBJ2-7	-	TGTGCCAGCAGCATTACACCGGCATCCTACGAGCAGTACTTC	CASSITPASYEQYF
16	-	TRBV6-2/TRBV6-3	TRBJ2-5	many	TGTGCCAGCAGAGAAAGGCGGCAGGGGGGAAGAGAGACCCAGTACTTC	CASRERRQGGRETQYF
11	-	TRBV20-1	TRBJ1-1	many	TGCAGTGCGGACGGAAAAACTGGAGCTTTCTTT	CSADGKTGAFF
15	TRBD1	TRBV28	TRBJ2-7	-	TGTGCCAGCAGTTTAAGTTCAGGGGGCCGCTACGAGCAGTACTTC	CASSLSSGGRYEQYF
14	TRBD1	TRBV12-3/TRBV12-4	TRBJ1-1	-	TGTGCCAGCGCAACAGGGGGCGGGGGCACTGAAGCTTTCTTT	CASATGGGGTEAFF
19	TRBD2	TRBV28	TRBJ2-7	-	TGTGCCAGCAGTTTACGGCTAGCGGCTAACGAGAGGAGCTCCTACGAGCAGTACTTC	CASSLRLAANERSSYEQYF
13	-	TRBV20-1	TRBJ2-5	-	TGCAGTGCTACGGGCCTAGCCAGAGAGACCCAGTACTTC	CSATGLARETQYF
14	TRBD1	TRBV20-1	TRBJ2-7	many	TGCAGTGCTAATCAACCGGGACAGGGGTACGAGCAGTACTTC	CSANQPGQGYEQYF
12	-	TRBV11-2	TRBJ2-7	once	TGTGCCAGCAGCTTGGGGACGGGTCCGCAGTACTTC	CASSLGTGPQYF
14	-	TRBV6-5	TRBJ2-7	many	TGTGCCAGCAGTTACTCGGGGGGACCCTACGAGCAGTACTTC	CASSYSGGPYEQYF
13	TRBD2	TRBV3-1	TRBJ2-7	many	TGTGCCAGCAGCGGGACTAGCGGCTACGAGCAGTACTTC	CASSGTSGYEQYF
11	-	TRBV6-1	TRBJ1-1	many	TGTGCCAGCAAGACACCAACTGAAGCTTTCTTT	CASKTPTEAFF